Shown below are 4 T cell receptor beta chains from a single sample sequenced in a study of regulatory T cells in long-lasting Graves disease. Through Arm-PCR of CDR3 regions and iRepertoire HTBI primers, TCR beta libraries were built. TCRdb re-analysed the multiplex PCR reads in MiXCR, keeping a single row per CDR3 protein. The table lists more than 350,000 distinct CDR3 sequences, under 25% of them singletons. Time point meaning: persistent/refractory GD, antithyroid drugs over 5 years with positive TRAb. The TCR library was made from RNA extracted from PBMCs. This sample comprised peripheral blood mononuclear cells (PBMCs), obtained when the disease was refractory, from a patient treated with antithyroid drugs. The receptors were gathered from a female donor with Graves disease.

The table lists this clonotype with a few counts. This chain uses TRBV9 with TRBJ2-7; 7 bases are shared with TRBD2. The CDR3 spans 14 residues. Germline values: CDR1 SGDLS, CDR2 YYNGEE. With V trimmed by 6 bases and J by 7 bases, 13 bases remained unmatched. The CDR3 DNA reads as TGTGCCAGCACCTCAGGTTGGGGGGGGTGTGAGCAGTACTTC. The encoded protein is CASTSGWGGCEQYF.

This clonotype came up many times. This chain uses TRBV2 with TRBJ1-5; D is uncertain. With 7 bases removed from V and 4 bases from J, the gap between germline ends came to 8 bases. The V gene's germline CDR1 is SNHLY and CDR2 FYNNEI. This CDR3 is built from 12 residues. In nucleotides, the CDR3 is TGTGCCAGCAAGGACGGTAATCAGCCCCAGCATTTT. Protein product: CASKDGNQPQHF.

Many counts were recorded for this clonotype. V gene TRBV7-9 combines with J gene TRBJ2-7; D is uncertain. Per the germline V gene, CDR1 is SEHNR and CDR2 is FQNEAQ (reference sequence). This CDR3 region has 14 residues. Deletions cut 2 bases from V and 0 bases from J, with 8 bases between. CDR3 DNA sequence: TGTGCCAGCAGCTTACTAGAGAACTCCTACGAGCAGTACTTC. Translation gives CASSLLENSYEQYF.

This chain links TRBV10-3 with TRBJ1-2; a possible D gene is TRBD1 (5 bases). V was trimmed by 2 bases and J by 10 bases, leaving 8 bases between them. Germline CDR1 and CDR2: ENHRY and SYGVKD. The CDR3 totals 11 residues. CDR3 DNA: TGTGCCATCAGTGAGGGGACCGACTACACCTTC. Translation: CAISEGTDYTF.